The sequence of this TCR beta chain was determined in a study of control samples from healthy donors and cancer patients. The CDR3 sequence is 13 residues long. Deletions cut 3 bases from V and 3 bases from J, with 8 bases between. Germline V CDR1 and CDR2: MNHEY, SMNVEV (reference sequence). Clones were sequenced by immunoSEQ multiplex PCR, and TCRdb holds only the in-frame ones, with some missing. The repertoire holds almost 95,000 clones, 90% seen once, with about 4% in the top ten. The sequence was collected from a woman between 18 and 29 years old in good health. Sequencing was carried out using blood. The chain joins TRBV27 to TRBJ1-1; D is uncertain. The CDR3 DNA reads as TGTGCCAGCAGTTTTGCTCCGGACACTGAAGCTTTCTTT. It codes for CASSFAPDTEAFF.